The rows below give T cell receptor beta chains drawn from one sample of a study of radiotherapy plus CTLA-4 blockade in lung cancer. Clones were read by immunoSEQ multiplex PCR, and TCRdb kept only the in-frame ones, dropping some. The sample consists of tens of thousands of clones, 79% of them appearing once. Here the sequenced sample was peripheral blood, taken from a patient treated with radiotherapy plus ipilimumab. The receptors come from a human donor with non-small cell lung cancer who had a complete response to radiotherapy plus ipilimumab. Both conserved end residues are part of each CDR3. A D gene is named only where the DNA matches it firmly. The size entry is marked missing in some rows and otherwise reads once, few, many or a size class.

TRBJ2-1 | TRBV4-3 | - | - | TGCGCCAGCAGCCAAGAGGGGACTGGGTACAATGAGCAGTTCTTC | CASSQEGTGYNEQFF
TRBJ2-3 | TRBV5-4 | TRBD2 | - | TGTGCCAGCAGTCTAGCGGGAGGTGCCAATGCAGATACGCAGTATTTT | CASSLAGGANADTQYF
TRBJ2-3 | TRBV7-2 | TRBD2 | - | TGTGCCAGCAGCTCGAGGACTAGCGGGAGGCGGTCAGATACGCAGTATTTT | CASSSRTSGRRSDTQYF
TRBJ1-2 | TRBV6-6 | - | - | TGTGCCAGCAGCCAGGGACTGAACTATGGCTACACCTTC | CASSQGLNYGYTF
TRBJ2-1 | TRBV5-5 | TRBD2 | - | TGTGCCAGCAGCTCAGGACTAGCGGGGGTTCCCGTCGATGAGCAGTTCTTC | CASSSGLAGVPVDEQFF
TRBJ2-1 | TRBV27 | - | - | TGTGCCAGCAGTTTACAGGGCAATGAGCAGTTCTTC | CASSLQGNEQFF
TRBJ2-5 | TRBV9 | TRBD2 | - | TGTGCCAGCAGCGATCGGGGGGGGTCTGGGACCCAGTACTTC | CASSDRGGSGTQYF
TRBJ2-2 | TRBV11-2 | - | - | TGTGCCAGCAGCTTAGATCTGGGGAACTCCGCCGGGGAGCTGTTTTTT | CASSLDLGNSAGELFF
TRBJ2-2 | TRBV6-5 | TRBD1 | once | TGTGCCAGCAGGGGGACAGGGCGGAACACCGGGGAGCTGTTTTTT | CASRGTGRNTGELFF
TRBJ2-1 | TRBV5-1 | - | few | TGCGCCAGCAGCTCAAGTGCCCGCGGGACAAACACCTACAATGAGCAGTTCTTC | CASSSSARGTNTYNEQFF
TRBJ1-1 | TRBV19 | - | - | TGTGCCAGTAGCCCTGGGAAGGCTGAAGCTTTCTTT | CASSPGKAEAFF
TRBJ2-3 | TRBV5-1 | TRBD2 | few | TGCGCCAGCAGCAACGGACTAGCGGGAAGCACAGATACGCAGTATTTT | CASSNGLAGSTDTQYF
TRBJ2-7 | TRBV2 | - | - | TGTGCCAGCAGTGAACTGAAGGGGTCCTACGAGCAGTACTTC | CASSELKGSYEQYF
TRBJ2-3 | TRBV7-7 | - | - | TGTGCTAGCAGCTCTCAGGGATCAGATACGCAGTATTTT | CASSSQGSDTQYF
TRBJ2-3 | TRBV30 | TRBD1 | - | TGTGCCTGGAGTGTCCCCCACCGACAGGGGAGGACAGATACGCAGTATTTT | CAWSVPHRQGRTDTQYF
TRBJ1-5 | TRBV30 | - | - | TGTGCCTGGCAGGCCGGGGGCGGAATATCCCGTAGTGATAGCAATCAGCCCCAGCATTTT | CAWQAGGGISRSDSNQPQHF
TRBJ2-3 | TRBV30 | - | - | TGTGCCTGGAGTGTTCCAGATACGCAGTATTTT | CAWSVPDTQYF
TRBJ2-3 | TRBV13 | TRBD2 | - | TGTGCCAGCAGCCTAGCCGGGGCTAGCGGAGAGGGCACAGATACGCAGTATTTT | CASSLAGASGEGTDTQYF